This T cell receptor (beta chain) derives from a study of blood T cells in healthy people across ages. General study results and limits: Since the PBMCs were unsorted, naive and antigen-experienced cells could not be conclusively compared.

On this clonotype itself: Its antigen is not identified.

The germline V gene has CDR1 SGHDT and CDR2 YYEEEE. This CDR3 region has 16 residues. V lost 0 bases, J lost 12 bases, and 24 bases lay in between. It was with a sample-barcoded 5' primer and a J-beta primer mix that a second PCR of roughly 7 to 12 cycles was run. One entry per CDR3 protein results from TCRdb running MiXCR on the 5' RACE reads. The sample carries approximately 810,000 distinct CDR3 sequences, roughly 34% recorded once. V and J are TRBV5-6 and TRBJ1-2, with D perhaps TRBD1 (5 bases). This clonotype originated in a man between 18 and 35 years old in good health. The sequenced sample was blood. CDR3 amino acids: CASSLEGRFRGRGDTF. CDR3 nucleotides: TGTGCCAGCAGCTTGGAAGGCCGGTTCCGGGGCCGGGGGGACACCTTC.